These 23 T cell receptor beta chains were sequenced from one sample in a study of blood T cell repertoires in COVID-19. Repertoires were generated with immunoSEQ multiplex PCR, while TCRdb's copy carries only in-frame clones and drops some. Among around 150,000 clones listed, 65% to 80% were seen once. Sequencing was done on a sample of peripheral blood. These receptors came from a man between 60 and 75 years old with acute or convalescent COVID-19.

V is TRBV27 and J is TRBJ2-1; 10 bases map to TRBD1. The V and J ends lost 4 bases and 7 bases, in that order; junction bases with no gene match: 4. Germline V gives CDR1 MNHEY, CDR2 SMNVEV (reference sequence). This CDR3 comprises 14 residues. The CDR3 spells CASSWTGGSNEQFF. The CDR3 nucleotides read TGTGCCAGCAGTTGGACAGGGGGTTCGAATGAGCAGTTCTTC.

CDR3 nucleotides: TGCGCCAGCAGCCCGGGACTAGCGGGTTTTCAAGAGACCCAGTACTTC. Translation: CASSPGLAGFQETQYF. V and J are TRBV4-1 and TRBJ2-5, with 12 nucleotides matching TRBD2. The J segment lost 2 bases and the V segment lost 4 bases, leaving 5 bases of the junction unmatched. In germline, CDR1 is MGHRA, CDR2 YSYEKL. This CDR3 spans 16 amino acids.

V usage is TRBV6-2 or TRBV6-3 and J usage is TRBJ1-5; TRBD1 might be the D (5 bases). Germline loops: CDR1 MNHEY, CDR2 SVGEGT. V dropped 1 base and J dropped 0 bases, with 10 bases sitting between them. This CDR3 region has 16 residues. The CDR3 sequence: CASSYYVGHSNQPQHF. The CDR3 coding sequence is TGTGCCAGCAGTTACTACGTTGGACATAGCAATCAGCCCCAGCATTTT.

This clone came up once. The gene calls are TRBV6-5 and TRBJ2-1; D not certain. Germline CDR1 is MNHEY and CDR2 is SVGAGI. V lost 9 bases, J lost 16 bases, and 16 bases lay in between. This CDR3 has 10 amino acids. CDR3 coding DNA: TGTGCCAGTTCTGGAGTCCCCCTTTTCTTC. It is translated as CASSGVPLFF.

As concerns this clone: The identical CDR3 is also encoded by other nucleotide sequences in the sample. The DNA of the CDR3 is TGTGCCAGCAGCCCAGGACAGGCCTATGGCTACACCTTC. Its protein is CASSPGQAYGYTF. J is TRBJ1-2 and V is TRBV7-3; 7 nucleotides agree with TRBD1. The trim removed 5 bases at V and 4 bases at J, leaving 4 bases unmatched. The CDR3 runs to 13 residues. Germline lookup yields CDR1 SGHTA and CDR2 FQGTGA. The whole variable domain, filled in from reference TRBV7-3 and TRBJ1-2, reads GAGVSQTPSNKVTEKGKYVELRCDPISGHTALYWYRQSLGQGPEFLIYFQGTGAADDSGLPNDRFFAVRPEGSVSTLKIQRTERGDSAVYLCASSPGQAYGYTFGSGTRLTVV.

The genes are TRBV19 and TRBJ1-1; no reliable D call. Trimming removed 5 bases at V and 5 bases at J, with 15 bases between. This CDR3 has 14 amino acids. Germline values: CDR1 LNHDA, CDR2 SQIVND (reference sequence). CDR3 sequence reads: CASSPVGGRTEAFF. The CDR3 nucleotides read TGTGCCAGTAGTCCCGTGGGAGGGCGGACTGAAGCTTTCTTT.

The V call is TRBV6-5, the J call TRBJ1-1, with D maybe TRBD1 (5 bases). The CDR3 is made up of 14 amino acids. CDR1 and CDR2 from the germline V gene are MNHEY and SVGAGI. V lost 7 bases and J 10 bases, leaving 22 bases between the germline ends. CDR3 residues: CASTTVGGRSPAFF. The CDR3 DNA follows: TGTGCCAGCACCACGGTGGGGGGTCGGTCTCCAGCTTTCTTT.

The gene calls are TRBV29-1 and TRBJ1-6, with a weak D call TRBD1 (5 bases). Between the trimmed V and J ends, which lost 4 bases and 9 bases, there was a span of 13 bases. Germline assignment: CDR1 SQVTM and CDR2 ANQGSEA. CDR3 length: 13 amino acids. CDR3 DNA: TGCAGCGTTGCGGGGGACCGGAGTTCACCCCTCCACTTT. Translated: CSVAGDRSSPLHF.

The chain carries TRBV7-3 and TRBJ1-1; a possible D gene is TRBD1 (6 bases). CDR3 size: 15 residues. Germline CDR1 SGHTA, CDR2 FQGTGA. The V and J ends lost 5 bases and 1 base respectively, with 14 bases between them. The CDR3 is CASSPQGRANTEAFF. As DNA, the CDR3 is TGTGCCAGCAGCCCGCAGGGGCGGGCGAACACTGAAGCTTTCTTT.

CDR3 sequence (DNA): TGTGCCAGCAGTTTATTAAGTCGGGGTGGCAATCAGCCCCAGCATTTT. It is translated as CASSLLSRGGNQPQHF. This chain links TRBV27 with TRBJ1-5; no firm D call. V was shortened by 1 base and J by 2 bases, with 12 bases between the two germline ends. Germline CDR1 is MNHEY and CDR2 is SMNVEV (reference sequence). The CDR3 runs to 16 residues.

The chain couples TRBV6-2 or TRBV6-3 to TRBJ1-1; maybe TRBD1 (6 bases). The CDR3 extends over 13 amino acids. Germline lookup yields CDR1 MNHEY and CDR2 SVGEGT. The V gene lost 5 bases and the J gene lost 6 bases, with 13 bases spanning the gap. The CDR3 DNA sequence: TGTGCCAGCAGTCTGGCGGGGGGCGCTGAAGCTTTCTTT. Residues: CASSLAGGAEAFF.

This clone appeared once. The CDR3 here is CSVEHSSNTEAFF. CDR3 nucleotide sequence: TGCAGCGTTGAACACAGTTCGAACACTGAAGCTTTCTTT. This chain connects TRBV29-1 to TRBJ1-1; D ambiguous. CDR3 length: 13 residues. CDR1 is SQVTM, CDR2 ANQGSEA, per germline. The germline V and J ends were trimmed by 2 bases and 1 base, with 8 bases remaining between them.

The CDR3 sequence: CASSVGGDRYNEQFF. In DNA, the CDR3 is TGTGCCAGCAGCGTAGGTGGGGACAGATACAATGAGCAGTTCTTC. The chain carries TRBV9 and TRBJ2-1; 7 bases line up with TRBD1. CDR1 and CDR2 from the germline V gene are SGDLS and YYNGEE. The length of the CDR3 is 15 residues. J was trimmed by 4 bases and V by 0 bases; bases with no gene match: 4.

The chain recombines TRBV7-2 with TRBJ1-2; maybe TRBD1 (5 bases). V was shortened by 1 base and J by 1 base, with 19 bases between the two germline ends. The CDR3 length is 18 residues. Germline CDR1 and CDR2: SGHTA and FQGNSA. CDR3 DNA: TGTGCCAGCAGCTTAGTAAAATTAGGGCCAGGGAATAACTATGGCTACACCTTC. This gives the protein CASSLVKLGPGNNYGYTF.

V gene TRBV11-2 combines with J gene TRBJ2-5, with TRBD2 matching 8 bases. The trim removed 3 bases at V and 2 bases at J, leaving 2 bases unmatched. CDR1 is SGHAT, CDR2 FQNNGV, per germline. The CDR3 contains 14 residues. DNA for the CDR3: TGTGCCAGCAGCTTTGGCGGGGGGCAAGAGACCCAGTACTTC. This codes for CASSFGGGQETQYF.

The chain links TRBV9 to TRBJ2-5, with a weak D call TRBD2 (6 bases). Trimming stripped 0 bases from V and 1 base from J, with 13 bases between. Germline lookup yields CDR1 SGDLS and CDR2 YYNGEE. The CDR3 sequence is 16 residues long. The CDR3 nucleotides read TGTGCCAGCAGCGTAGGTCGGGGGATACTCCAAGAGACCCAGTACTTC. Amino acids: CASSVGRGILQETQYF.

The J gene is TRBJ1-2, the V gene TRBV6-5; possible D gene TRBD1, 5 bases. The CDR3 totals 14 residues. Trimming removed 4 bases at V and 4 bases at J, with 13 bases between. Germline lookup yields CDR1 MNHEY and CDR2 SVGAGI. CDR3 DNA sequence: TGTGCCAGCAGTTCAACTATGCAGGGCTATGGCTACACCTTC. Encoded protein: CASSSTMQGYGYTF.

The CDR3 DNA follows: TGTGCCAGCTCATCCAGGGGAGAGACCCAGTACTTC. This encodes CASSSRGETQYF. The chain joins TRBV18 to TRBJ2-5, with a weak D call TRBD1 (6 bases). The CDR3 contains 12 residues. CDR1 and CDR2 (germline): KGHSH, LQKENI. Trimming pared 5 bases from V and 4 bases from J, leaving 8 bases between.

J is TRBJ1-2 and V is TRBV9; 8 bases agree with TRBD1. Germline CDR1 is SGDLS and CDR2 is YYNGEE. This CDR3 is built from 15 residues. Trimming took 0 bases from V and 5 from J; bases not matched to a gene: 6. The CDR3 DNA reads as TGTGCCAGCAGCGTAGATGGACAGGGATCTTATGGCTACACCTTC. This codes for CASSVDGQGSYGYTF.

V usage is TRBV21-1 and J usage is TRBJ1-1; the table calls TRBD1, which could not be checked here. TRBV21-1 is a recognized pseudogene. The CDR3 has 14 residues. CDR3 protein: CASSKVDTDTEAFF. DNA for the CDR3: TGTGCCAGCAGCAAAGTGGACACAGACACTGAAGCTTTCTTT.

The rearrangement links TRBV3-1 (or the pseudogene TRBV3-2) to TRBJ1-3; a possible D gene is TRBD1 (5 bases). The CDR3 runs to 15 residues. Deletions cut 0 bases from V and 4 bases from J, with 10 bases between. The V gene's germline CDR1 is LGHDT and CDR2 YNNKEL (reference sequence). DNA of the CDR3: TGTGCCAGCAGCCAAGATGGAGGGGTGGGAAACACCATATATTTT. This gives the protein CASSQDGGVGNTIYF.

This CDR3 reads CAIRLTGGHNEQFF. The CDR3 coding sequence is TGTGCCATCAGGTTGACAGGGGGCCACAATGAGCAGTTCTTC. The gene calls are TRBV10-3 and TRBJ2-1, with 10 bases fitting TRBD1. With V trimmed by 6 bases and J by 5 bases, 4 bases remained unmatched. The CDR3 contains 14 residues. CDR1 is ENHRY and CDR2 is SYGVKD in the germline V gene.

The rearrangement links TRBV11-2 to TRBJ2-1; possibly TRBD2 for D (6 bases). The CDR3 covers 15 residues. V was cut by 4 bases and J by 0 bases, with 10 bases left in between. Germline-derived CDR1 and CDR2 are SGHAT and FQNNGV. CDR3 DNA sequence: TGTGCCAGCAGCTCCCGGGACTCCTCCTACAATGAGCAGTTCTTC. As protein: CASSSRDSSYNEQFF.